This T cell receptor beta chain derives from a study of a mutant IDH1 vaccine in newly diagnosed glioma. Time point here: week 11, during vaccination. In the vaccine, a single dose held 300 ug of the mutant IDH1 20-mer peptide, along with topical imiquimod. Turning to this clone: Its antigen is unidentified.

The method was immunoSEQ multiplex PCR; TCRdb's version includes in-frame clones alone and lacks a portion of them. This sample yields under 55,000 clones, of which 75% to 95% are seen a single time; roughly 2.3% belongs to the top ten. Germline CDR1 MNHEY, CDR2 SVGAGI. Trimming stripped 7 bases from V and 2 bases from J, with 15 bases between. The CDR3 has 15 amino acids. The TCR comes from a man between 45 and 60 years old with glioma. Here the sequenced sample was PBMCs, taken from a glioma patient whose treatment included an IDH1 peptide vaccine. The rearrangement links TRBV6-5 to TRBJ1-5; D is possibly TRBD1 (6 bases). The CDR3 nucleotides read TGTGCCAGCACTCCTAGGGGGGCTGGCAATCAGCCCCAGCATTTT. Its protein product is CASTPRGAGNQPQHF.